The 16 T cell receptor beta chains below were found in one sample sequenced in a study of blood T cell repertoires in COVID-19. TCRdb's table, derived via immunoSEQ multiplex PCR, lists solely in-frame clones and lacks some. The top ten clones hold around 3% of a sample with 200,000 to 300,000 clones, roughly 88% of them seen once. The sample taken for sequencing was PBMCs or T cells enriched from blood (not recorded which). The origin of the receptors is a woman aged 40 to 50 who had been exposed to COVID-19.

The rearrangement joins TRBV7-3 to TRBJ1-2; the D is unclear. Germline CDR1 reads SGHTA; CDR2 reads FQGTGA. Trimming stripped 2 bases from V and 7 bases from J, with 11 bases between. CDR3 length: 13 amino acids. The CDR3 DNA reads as TGTGCCAGCAGCTTATCGGGTAATACTGGCTACACCTTC. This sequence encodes CASSLSGNTGYTF.

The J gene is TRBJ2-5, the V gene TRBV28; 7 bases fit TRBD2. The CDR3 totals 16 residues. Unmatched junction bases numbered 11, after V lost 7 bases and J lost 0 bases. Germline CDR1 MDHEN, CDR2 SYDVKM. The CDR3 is CASIPRGGPYQETQYF. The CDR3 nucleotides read TGTGCCAGCATTCCCCGCGGGGGTCCGTACCAAGAGACCCAGTACTTC.

CDR3 bases: TGCAGCTCGGGGACTAGCGGGAACAATGAGCAGTTCTTC. Encoded protein: CSSGTSGNNEQFF. The chain joins TRBV29-1 to TRBJ2-1; 13 bases are shared with TRBD2. Germline trimming cut 8 bases from V and 5 bases from J; bases unmatched to any gene: 3. Germline CDR1 SQVTM, CDR2 ANQGSEA. The length of the CDR3 is 13 residues.

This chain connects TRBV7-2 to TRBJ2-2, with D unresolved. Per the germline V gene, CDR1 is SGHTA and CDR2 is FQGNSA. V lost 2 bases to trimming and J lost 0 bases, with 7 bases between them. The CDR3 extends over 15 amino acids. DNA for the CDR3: TGTGCCAGCAGCTTAACGAGAACGAACACCGGGGAGCTGTTTTTT. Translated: CASSLTRTNTGELFF.

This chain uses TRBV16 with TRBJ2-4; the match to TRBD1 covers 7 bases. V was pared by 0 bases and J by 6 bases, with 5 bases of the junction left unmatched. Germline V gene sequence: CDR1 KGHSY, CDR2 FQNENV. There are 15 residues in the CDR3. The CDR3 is CASSQSGQHPNIQYF. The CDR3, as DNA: TGTGCCAGCAGCCAATCGGGACAGCACCCAAACATTCAGTACTTC.

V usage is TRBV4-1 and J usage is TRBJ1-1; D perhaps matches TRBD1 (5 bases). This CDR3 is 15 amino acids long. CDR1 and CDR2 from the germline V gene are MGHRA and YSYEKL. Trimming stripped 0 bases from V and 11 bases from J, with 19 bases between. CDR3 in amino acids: CASSQDGAGFDLAFF. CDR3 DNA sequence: TGCGCCAGCAGCCAAGATGGGGCCGGGTTCGATTTGGCTTTCTTT.

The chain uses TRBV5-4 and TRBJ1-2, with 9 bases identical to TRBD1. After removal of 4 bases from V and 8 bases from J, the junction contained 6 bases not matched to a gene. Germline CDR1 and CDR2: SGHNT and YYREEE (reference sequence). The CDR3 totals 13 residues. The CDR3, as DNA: TGTGCCAGCAGCCAGGGACAGGGATACGGCTACACCTTC. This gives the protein CASSQGQGYGYTF.

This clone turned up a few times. The CDR3 is CASSQELRQGYYGYTF. The CDR3 DNA reads as TGCGCCAGCAGCCAAGAGTTGAGACAGGGATACTATGGCTACACCTTC. The chain has TRBV4-1 and TRBJ1-2, with 7 bases aligning to TRBD1. V lost 0 bases, J lost 3 bases, and 7 bases stayed unmatched. This CDR3 has 16 amino acids. CDR1 MGHRA and CDR2 YSYEKL come from the germline V gene.

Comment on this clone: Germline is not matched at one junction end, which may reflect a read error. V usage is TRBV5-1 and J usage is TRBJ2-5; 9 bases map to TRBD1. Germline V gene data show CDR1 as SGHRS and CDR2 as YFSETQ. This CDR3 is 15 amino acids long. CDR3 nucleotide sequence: TGTGCCAGCACAACAGGGGGCTCCTTTCAAGAGACCCAGTACTTC. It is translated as CASTTGGSFQETQYF.

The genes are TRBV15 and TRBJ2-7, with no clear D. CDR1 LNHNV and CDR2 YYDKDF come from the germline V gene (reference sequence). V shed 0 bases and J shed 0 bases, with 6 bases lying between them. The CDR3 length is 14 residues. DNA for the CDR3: TGTGCCACCAGCAGAGATCTACCCTCCTACGAGCAGTACTTC. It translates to CATSRDLPSYEQYF.

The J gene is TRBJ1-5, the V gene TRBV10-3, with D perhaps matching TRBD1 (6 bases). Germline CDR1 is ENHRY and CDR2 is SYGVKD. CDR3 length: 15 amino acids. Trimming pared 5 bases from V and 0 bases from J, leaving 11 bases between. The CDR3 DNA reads TGTGCCATCAGTCAGGGGCCAGATAGCAATCAGCCCCAGCATTTT. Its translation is CAISQGPDSNQPQHF.

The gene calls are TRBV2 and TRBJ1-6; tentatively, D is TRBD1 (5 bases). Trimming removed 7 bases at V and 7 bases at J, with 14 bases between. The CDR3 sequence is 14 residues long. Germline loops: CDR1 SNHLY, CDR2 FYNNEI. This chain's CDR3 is CASKPDSQNSPLHF. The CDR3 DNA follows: TGTGCCAGCAAACCAGACAGTCAGAATTCACCCCTCCACTTT.

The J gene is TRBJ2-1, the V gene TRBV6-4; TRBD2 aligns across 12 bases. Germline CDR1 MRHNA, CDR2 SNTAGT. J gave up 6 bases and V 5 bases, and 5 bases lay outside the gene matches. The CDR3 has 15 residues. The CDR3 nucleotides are TGTGCCAGCAGTACAACTAGCGGGGGGTCCAATGAGCAGTTCTTC. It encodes CASSTTSGGSNEQFF.

The CDR3 loop reads CASSPGQKDQPQHF. The DNA of the CDR3 is TGTGCCAGCTCCCCGGGACAGAAAGATCAGCCCCAGCATTTT. The chain couples TRBV18 to TRBJ1-5; 7 bases map to TRBD1. The CDR3 sequence is 14 residues long. The germline V gene encodes CDR1 KGHSH and CDR2 LQKENI. Trimming took 6 bases from V and 5 from J; bases not matched to a gene: 7.

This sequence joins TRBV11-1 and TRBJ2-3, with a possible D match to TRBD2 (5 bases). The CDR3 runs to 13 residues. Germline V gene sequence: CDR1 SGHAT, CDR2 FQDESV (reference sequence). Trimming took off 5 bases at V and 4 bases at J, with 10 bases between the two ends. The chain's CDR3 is CASSRSGADTQYF. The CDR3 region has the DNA TGTGCCAGCAGCCGAAGCGGTGCAGATACGCAGTATTTT.

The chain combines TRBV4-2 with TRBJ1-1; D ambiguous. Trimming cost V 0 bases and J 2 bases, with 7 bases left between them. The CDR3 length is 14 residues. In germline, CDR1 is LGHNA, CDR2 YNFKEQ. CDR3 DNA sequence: TGTGCCAGCAGCCAAGATCCAGTAAACACTGAAGCTTTCTTT. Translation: CASSQDPVNTEAFF.